Ten or more counts support the clone carrying this TCR beta chain. V trimming: 5 bases; J trimming: 13 bases; junction bases outside the gene matches: 15. Germline CDR1 reads MNHNS; CDR2 reads SASEGT. The CDR3 sequence is 15 residues long. This entry belongs to a study of immune characterization of retroperitoneal liposarcoma. Each CDR3 protein gets one entry after TCRdb re-called the PCR reads with MiXCR. The data show some 10,000 distinct CDR3 sequences, over 35% seen once. The sequence derives from a female donor with retroperitoneal liposarcoma. Sequencing used tumor tissue. The chain employs TRBV6-1 and TRBJ2-1; 9 bases line up with TRBD2. The CDR3 loop is CASSSLAGNQETQFF. DNA of the CDR3: TGTGCCAGCAGTTCGCTAGCGGGGAACCAAGAGACCCAGTTCTTC.